This T cell receptor (beta chain) derives from a study of cytomegalovirus exposure and HLA in healthy donors. General study results and limits: In a later analysis, HLA-associated TCR beta chains were more clonally expanded than equally common others. Overall, approximately 150 TCR beta chains were annotated as cytomegalovirus-associated. Several of the most significant clusters were apparently associated with common viral pathogens in a later analysis.

This clone was picked up one time. Its antigen is as yet unknown. Primers included in the PCR were 60 Vbeta and 13 Jbeta primers. The repertoire was sequenced with immunoSEQ multiplex PCR; TCRdb's copy has only in-frame clones and lacks some. This sample has roughly 130,000 clones, with approximately 88% found just once. The sequenced sample was PBMCs. The origin of this receptor is a woman in her forties in good health and CMV-seronegative.

This CDR3 reads CASSLPSTGVNEAFF. DNA for the CDR3: TGCGCCAGCAGCTTACCGTCAACAGGAGTCAACGAAGCTTTCTTT. This chain uses TRBV5-1 with TRBJ1-1; possible D gene TRBD1, 5 bases. The germline gives CDR1 SGHRS, CDR2 YFSETQ. With 2 bases removed from V and 8 bases from J, the gap between germline ends came to 19 bases. This CDR3 spans 15 amino acids.